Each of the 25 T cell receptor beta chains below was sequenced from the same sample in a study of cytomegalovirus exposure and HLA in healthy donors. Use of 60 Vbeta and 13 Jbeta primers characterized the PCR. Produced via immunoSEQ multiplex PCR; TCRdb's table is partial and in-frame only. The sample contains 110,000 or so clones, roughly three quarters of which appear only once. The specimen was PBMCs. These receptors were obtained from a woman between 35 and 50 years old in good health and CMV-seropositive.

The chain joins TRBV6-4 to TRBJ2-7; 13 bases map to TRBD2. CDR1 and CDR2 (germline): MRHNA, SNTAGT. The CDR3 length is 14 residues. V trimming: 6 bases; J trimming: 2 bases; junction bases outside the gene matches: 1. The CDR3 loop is CASRGTSGTYEQYF. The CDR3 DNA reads TGTGCCAGCAGAGGGACTAGCGGGACCTACGAGCAGTACTTC.

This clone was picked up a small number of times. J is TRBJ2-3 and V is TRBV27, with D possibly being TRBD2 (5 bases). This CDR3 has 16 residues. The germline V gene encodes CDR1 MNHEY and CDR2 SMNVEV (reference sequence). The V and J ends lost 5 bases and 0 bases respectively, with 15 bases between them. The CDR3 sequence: CASSPGEWTSTDTQYF. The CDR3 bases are TGTGCCAGCAGTCCCGGTGAGTGGACTAGCACAGATACGCAGTATTTT.

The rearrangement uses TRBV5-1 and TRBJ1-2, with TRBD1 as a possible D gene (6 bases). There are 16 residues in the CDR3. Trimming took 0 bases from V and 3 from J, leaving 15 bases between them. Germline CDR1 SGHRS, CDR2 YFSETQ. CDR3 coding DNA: TGCGCCAGCAGCTTGGCCGGGGGGGCGCCGGACTATGGCTACACCTTC. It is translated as CASSLAGGAPDYGYTF.

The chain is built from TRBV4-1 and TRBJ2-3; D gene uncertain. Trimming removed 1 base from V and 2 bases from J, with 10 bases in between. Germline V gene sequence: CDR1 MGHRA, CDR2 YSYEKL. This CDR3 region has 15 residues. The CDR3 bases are TGCGCCAGCAGCCAAGTGGGCCTACCCACAGATACGCAGTATTTT. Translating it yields CASSQVGLPTDTQYF.

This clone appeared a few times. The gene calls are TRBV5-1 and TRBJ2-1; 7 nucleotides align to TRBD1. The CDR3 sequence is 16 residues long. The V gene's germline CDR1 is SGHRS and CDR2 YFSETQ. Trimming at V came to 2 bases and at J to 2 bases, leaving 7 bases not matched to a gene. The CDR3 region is CASSFGPGQPYNEQFF. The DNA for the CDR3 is TGCGCCAGCAGCTTTGGGCCGGGACAGCCCTACAATGAGCAGTTCTTC. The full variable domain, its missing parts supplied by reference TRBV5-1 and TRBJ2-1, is KAGVTQTPRYLIKTRGQQVTLSCSPISGHRSVSWYQQTPGQGLQFLFEYFSETQRNKGNFPGRFSGRQFSNSRSEMNVSTLELGDSALYLCASSFGPGQPYNEQFFGPGTRLTVL.

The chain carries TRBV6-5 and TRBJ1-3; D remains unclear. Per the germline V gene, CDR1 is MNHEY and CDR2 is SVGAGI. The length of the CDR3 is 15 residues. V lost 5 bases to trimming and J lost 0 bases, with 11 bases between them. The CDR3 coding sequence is TGTGCCAGCAGTCCCTACGCTGACTCTGGAAACACCATATATTTT. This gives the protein CASSPYADSGNTIYF.

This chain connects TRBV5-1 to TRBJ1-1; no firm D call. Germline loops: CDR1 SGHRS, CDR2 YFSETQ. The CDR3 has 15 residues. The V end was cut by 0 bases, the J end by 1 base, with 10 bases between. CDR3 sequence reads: CASSLVGGPNTEAFF. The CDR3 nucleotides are TGCGCCAGCAGCTTGGTGGGAGGGCCGAACACTGAAGCTTTCTTT.

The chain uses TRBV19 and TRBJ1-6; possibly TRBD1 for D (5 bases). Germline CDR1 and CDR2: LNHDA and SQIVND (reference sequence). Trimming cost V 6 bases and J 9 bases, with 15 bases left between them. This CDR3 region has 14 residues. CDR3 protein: CASSRGTLGSPLHF. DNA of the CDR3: TGTGCCAGTAGCCGCGGGACGCTGGGTTCACCCCTCCACTTT. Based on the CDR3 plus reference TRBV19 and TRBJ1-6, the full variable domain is DGGITQSPKYLFRKEGQNVTLSCEQNLNHDAMYWYRQDPGQGLRLIYYSQIVNDFQKGDIAEGYSVSREKKESFPLTVTSAQKNPTAFYLCASSRGTLGSPLHFGNGTRLTVT.

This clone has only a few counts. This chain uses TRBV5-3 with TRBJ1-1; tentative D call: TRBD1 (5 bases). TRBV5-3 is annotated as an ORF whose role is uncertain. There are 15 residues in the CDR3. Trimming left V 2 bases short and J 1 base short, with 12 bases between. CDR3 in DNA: TGTGCCAGAAGCTTATCGAACAGGACGAACACTGAAGCTTTCTTT. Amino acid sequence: CARSLSNRTNTEAFF.

Here the CDR3 reads CASSPVGSAVNTEAFF. The CDR3 DNA reads as TGTGCCAGCTCACCCGTAGGCAGCGCGGTGAACACTGAAGCTTTCTTT. The chain links TRBV18 to TRBJ1-1, with no clear D. CDR1 is KGHSH, CDR2 LQKENI, per germline. The CDR3 runs to 16 residues. V lost 3 bases, J lost 0 bases, and 14 bases lay in between.

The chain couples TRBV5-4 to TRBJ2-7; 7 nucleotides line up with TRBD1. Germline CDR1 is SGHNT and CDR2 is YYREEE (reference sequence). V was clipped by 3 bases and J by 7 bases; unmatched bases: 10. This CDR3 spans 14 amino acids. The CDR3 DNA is TGTGCCAGCAGCTGGGGACAGTTAGGGGGTGAGCAGTACTTC. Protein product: CASSWGQLGGEQYF. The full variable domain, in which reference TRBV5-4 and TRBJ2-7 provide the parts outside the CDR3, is ETGVTQSPTHLIKTRGQQVTLRCSSQSGHNTVSWYQQALGQGPQFIFQYYREEENGRGNFPPRFSGLQFPNYSSELNVNALELDDSALYLCASSWGQLGGEQYFGPGTRLTVT.

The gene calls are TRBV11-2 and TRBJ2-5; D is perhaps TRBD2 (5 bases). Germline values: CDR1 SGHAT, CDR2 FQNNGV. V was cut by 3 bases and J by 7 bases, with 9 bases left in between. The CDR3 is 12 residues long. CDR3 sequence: CASSLPAGTQYF. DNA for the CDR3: TGTGCCAGCAGCTTGCCGGCGGGGACCCAGTACTTC.

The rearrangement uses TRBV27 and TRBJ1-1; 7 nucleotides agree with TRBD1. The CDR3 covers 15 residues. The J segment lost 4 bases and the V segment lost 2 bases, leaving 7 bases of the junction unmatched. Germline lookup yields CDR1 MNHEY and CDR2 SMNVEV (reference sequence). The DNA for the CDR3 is TGTGCCAGCAGTTTACTGACAGGGTACAGCACTGAAGCTTTCTTT. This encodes CASSLLTGYSTEAFF.

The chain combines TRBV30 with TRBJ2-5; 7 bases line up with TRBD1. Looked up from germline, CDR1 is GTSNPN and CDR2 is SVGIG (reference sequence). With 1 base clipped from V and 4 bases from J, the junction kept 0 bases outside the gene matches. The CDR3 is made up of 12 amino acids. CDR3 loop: CAWSGQGETQYF. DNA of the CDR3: TGTGCCTGGAGTGGACAGGGAGAGACCCAGTACTTC.

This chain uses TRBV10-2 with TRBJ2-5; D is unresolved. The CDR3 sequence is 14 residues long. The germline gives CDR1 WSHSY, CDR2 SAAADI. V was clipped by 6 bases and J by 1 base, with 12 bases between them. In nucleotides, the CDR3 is TGCGCCAGCAGGCTAGAATGGAGCCAAGAGACCCAGTACTTC. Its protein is CASRLEWSQETQYF.

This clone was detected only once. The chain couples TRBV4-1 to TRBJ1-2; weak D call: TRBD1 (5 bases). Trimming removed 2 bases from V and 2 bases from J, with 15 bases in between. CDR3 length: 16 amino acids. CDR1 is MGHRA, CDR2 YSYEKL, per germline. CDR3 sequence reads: CASSQQPAAGNYGYTF. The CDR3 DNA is TGCGCCAGCAGCCAACAACCGGCGGCAGGGAACTATGGCTACACCTTC.

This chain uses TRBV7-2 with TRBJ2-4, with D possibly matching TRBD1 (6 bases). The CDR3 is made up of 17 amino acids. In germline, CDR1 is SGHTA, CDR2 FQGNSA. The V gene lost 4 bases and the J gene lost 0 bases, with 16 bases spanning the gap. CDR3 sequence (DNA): TGTGCCAGCAGCTCCCGGCGGACAGACATAGCCAAAAACATTCAGTACTTC. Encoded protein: CASSSRRTDIAKNIQYF.

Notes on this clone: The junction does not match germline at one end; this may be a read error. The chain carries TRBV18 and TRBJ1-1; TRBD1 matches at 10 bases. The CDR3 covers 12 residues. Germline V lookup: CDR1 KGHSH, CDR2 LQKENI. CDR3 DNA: TGTGCCAGCTCACCACCAGGGACAGGGGTACTCTTT. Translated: CASSPPGTGVLF.

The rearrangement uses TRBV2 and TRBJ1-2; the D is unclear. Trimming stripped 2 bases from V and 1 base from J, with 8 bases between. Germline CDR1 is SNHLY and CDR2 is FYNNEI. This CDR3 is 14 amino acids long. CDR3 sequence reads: CASSEQEGNYGYTF. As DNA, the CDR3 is TGTGCCAGCAGTGAACAGGAAGGTAACTATGGCTACACCTTC.

For the CDR3, the DNA is TGTGCCAGTAGTATAGATAAGAGGTACGAGCAGTACTTC. This codes for CASSIDKRYEQYF. V usage is TRBV19 and J usage is TRBJ2-7; D is undetermined. Germline V gene data show CDR1 as LNHDA and CDR2 as SQIVND (reference sequence). Trimming stripped 0 bases from V and 4 bases from J, with 7 bases between. The CDR3 has 13 amino acids.

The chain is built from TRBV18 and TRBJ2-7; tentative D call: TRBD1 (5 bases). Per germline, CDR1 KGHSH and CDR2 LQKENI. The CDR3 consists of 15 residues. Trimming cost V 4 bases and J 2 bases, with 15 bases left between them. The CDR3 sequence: CASSRRAGNTYEQYF. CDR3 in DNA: TGTGCCAGCTCACGCAGGGCAGGGAATACCTACGAGCAGTACTTC.

The CDR3 DNA reads TGTGCCAGCAGCTTAGAGTATGTGCGGCAGGGCTCTGGGGCCAACGTCCTGACTTTC. This gives the protein CASSLEYVRQGSGANVLTF. The genes are TRBV27 and TRBJ2-6; possible D gene TRBD1, 5 bases. CDR1 is MNHEY, CDR2 SMNVEV, per germline (reference sequence). V gave up 6 bases and J gave up 0 bases, with 21 bases separating them. CDR3 length: 19 residues. Supplemented by reference TRBV27 and TRBJ2-6, the full variable domain reads EAQVTQNPRYLITVTGKKLTVTCSQNMNHEYMSWYRQDPGLGLRQIYYSMNVEVTDKGDVPEGYKVSRKEKRNFPLILESPSPNQTSLYFCASSLEYVRQGSGANVLTFGAGSRLTVL.

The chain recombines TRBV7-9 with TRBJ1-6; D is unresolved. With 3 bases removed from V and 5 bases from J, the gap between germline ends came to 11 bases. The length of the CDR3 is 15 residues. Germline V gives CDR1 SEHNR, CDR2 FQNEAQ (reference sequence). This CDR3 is CASSLTEANNSPLHF. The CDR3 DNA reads TGTGCCAGCAGCTTGACGGAGGCTAATAATTCACCCCTCCACTTT.

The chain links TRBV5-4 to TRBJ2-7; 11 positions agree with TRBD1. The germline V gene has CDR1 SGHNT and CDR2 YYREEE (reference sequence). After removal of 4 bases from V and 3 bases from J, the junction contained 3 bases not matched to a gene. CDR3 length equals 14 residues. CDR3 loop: CASSLDRGRYEQYF. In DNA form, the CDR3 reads TGTGCCAGCAGCCTGGACAGGGGGCGCTACGAGCAGTACTTC. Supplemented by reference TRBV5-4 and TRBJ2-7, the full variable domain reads ETGVTQSPTHLIKTRGQQVTLRCSSQSGHNTVSWYQQALGQGPQFIFQYYREEENGRGNFPPRFSGLQFPNYSSELNVNALELDDSALYLCASSLDRGRYEQYFGPGTRLTVT.

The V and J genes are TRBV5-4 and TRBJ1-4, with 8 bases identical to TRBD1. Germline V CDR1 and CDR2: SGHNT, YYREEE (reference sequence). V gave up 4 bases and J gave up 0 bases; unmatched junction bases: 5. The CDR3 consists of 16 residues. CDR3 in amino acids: CASSRDRIATNEKLFF. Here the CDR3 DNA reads TGTGCCAGCAGCCGGGACAGGATTGCAACTAATGAAAAACTGTTTTTT. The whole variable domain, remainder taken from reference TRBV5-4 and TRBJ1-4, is ETGVTQSPTHLIKTRGQQVTLRCSSQSGHNTVSWYQQALGQGPQFIFQYYREEENGRGNFPPRFSGLQFPNYSSELNVNALELDDSALYLCASSRDRIATNEKLFFGSGTQLSVL.